The TCR beta chain under discussion was sequenced for a study of cytomegalovirus exposure and HLA in healthy donors. With respect to this clone: The antigen is unknown.

Primers for the PCR totalled 60 Vbeta and 13 Jbeta. Some clones are missing from TCRdb's copy, which holds only in-frame ones; the method was immunoSEQ multiplex PCR. This table holds 250,000 to 350,000 clones, 70% to 90% found once. Germline CDR1 ENHRY, CDR2 SYGVKD. CDR3 length: 17 amino acids. With 4 bases removed from V and 4 bases from J, the gap between germline ends came to 22 bases. General observations from the study: In a later analysis, V- and J-gene trimming of beta chains associated with a DCLRE1C missense variant, replicated independently. Productive rates of about 87% or about 30% were seen for most TCR beta V segments in an earlier analysis.

Sequencing used PBMCs. The rearrangement joins TRBV10-3 to TRBJ1-2; no firm D call. The receptor's source is a middle-aged man in good health and CMV-seropositive. In DNA, the CDR3 is TGTGCCATCAGTGGGTCCGGGTATTCCCCCCCCCTCTATGGCTACACCTTC. Encoded protein: CAISGSGYSPPLYGYTF.